The subject of this entry is one T cell receptor beta chain. Antigen unknown. Treatment indicated: around 19 received Ad26.COV2.S at low or high dose, single or two shots; several received placebo; per-sample allocation not given. Sampling occurred on day 63 after the first vaccine or placebo injection. V was shortened by 1 base and J by 3 bases, with 7 bases between the two germline ends. Germline V gene sequence: CDR1 LGHNA, CDR2 YSLEER. This CDR3 contains 15 residues. The data originate from a study of Ad26.COV2.S vaccination and SARS-CoV-2 variants. The study, taken as a whole, reports: Overall T cell responses may have been underestimated by the analyses of TCR breadth and depth. Vaccine recipients and placebo recipients showed similar non-spike TCR breadth.

Sequenced by immunoSEQ multiplex PCR; TCRdb stores in-frame clones only, minus some. This sample yields over 400,000 clones, of which around 91% are seen a single time; about 4.4% belongs to the top ten. The chain couples TRBV4-3 to TRBJ2-6, with a tentative D call TRBD2 (5 bases). Specimen: peripheral blood, collected in a trial of Ad26.COV2.S vaccine versus placebo. This TCR came from a person between 18 and 59 years old who received the Ad26.COV2.S COVID-19 vaccine or a placebo. The CDR3 region is CASSQGSGGANVLTF. The CDR3 bases are TGCGCCAGCAGCCAAGGAAGCGGTGGGGCCAACGTCCTGACTTTC.